A selection of T cell receptor beta chains follows, all from one sample in a study of shared clonotypes between healthy human individuals. Sequencing used immunoSEQ multiplex PCR; TCRdb keeps in-frame clones, though not all of them. The table includes about 550,000 clones, nearly 97% detected once. Material for sequencing was naive CD8+ T cells sorted from blood. The source is a woman in her 30s in good health. The CDR3 runs from the conserved cysteine through the conserved F or W. A D gene is named only where the DNA matches it firmly. Not all rows give a size; the values are once, few, many and, for expanded clones, a class.

. | TRBJ2-7 | . | TRBV25-1 | CASSGDGGSYEQYF | TGTGCCAGCAGTGGTGATGGGGGCAGCTACGAGCAGTACTTC
. | TRBJ2-1 | TRBD2 | TRBV2 | CASSEGAASGSPYNEQFF | TGTGCCAGCAGCGAAGGGGCGGCTAGCGGGAGCCCATACAATGAGCAGTTCTTC
. | TRBJ1-1 | TRBD1 | TRBV9 | CASSSWDRANEAFF | TGTGCCAGCAGCTCCTGGGACAGGGCGAATGAAGCTTTCTTT
. | TRBJ2-5 | TRBD1 | TRBV5-1 | CASSLEGARGETQYF | TGCGCCAGCAGCTTGGAGGGGGCAAGGGGAGAGACCCAGTACTTC
. | TRBJ2-1 | . | TRBV28 | CASSFEDVDSEQFF | TGTGCCAGCAGTTTTGAGGACGTTGACAGTGAGCAGTTCTTC
. | TRBJ1-1 | . | TRBV9 | CASSPGTLNTEAFF | TGTGCCAGCAGCCCCGGGACTCTGAACACTGAAGCTTTCTTT
. | TRBJ1-5 | . | TRBV6-5 | CAERGTASNQPQHF | TGTGCAGAAAGGGGGACCGCAAGCAATCAGCCCCAGCATTTT
. | TRBJ2-5 | TRBD1 | TRBV28 | CASSLWGDREQETQYF | TGTGCCAGCAGTTTATGGGGGGACAGGGAACAAGAGACCCAGTACTTC
few | TRBJ2-7 | . | TRBV2 | CASSEGYEQYF | TGTGCCAGCAGTGAGGGCTACGAGCAGTACTTC
. | TRBJ2-1 | TRBD1 | TRBV13 | CASSLQGERSSYNEQFF | TGTGCCAGCAGCTTACAGGGGGAGAGGAGCTCCTACAATGAGCAGTTCTTC
. | TRBJ2-4 | TRBD2 | TRBV2 | CASSDPSGGIGIQYF | TGTGCCAGCAGTGACCCTAGCGGGGGTATAGGAATTCAGTACTTC
. | TRBJ1-5 | TRBD1 | TRBV28 | CASLTGGNNQPQHF | TGTGCCAGCCTGACAGGGGGGAACAATCAGCCCCAGCATTTT
. | TRBJ2-5 | TRBD2 | TRBV28 | CASSFPPPTRGVAGVETQYF | TGTGCCAGCAGTTTTCCCCCCCCTACTCGCGGGGTAGCGGGAGTTGAGACCCAGTACTTC
. | TRBJ2-1 | . | TRBV19 | CASSLDTAYNEQFF | TGTGCCAGTAGTCTAGACACAGCCTACAATGAGCAGTTCTTC
. | TRBJ2-1 | TRBD2 | TRBV7-9 | CASSSLLAGAINEQFF | TGTGCCAGCAGCTCACTACTAGCGGGAGCTATTAATGAGCAGTTCTTC
. | TRBJ2-7 | TRBD1 | TRBV4-1 | CASSLADRYSYEQYF | TGCGCCAGCAGCCTGGCGGACAGGTACTCCTACGAGCAGTACTTC
. | TRBJ1-5 | TRBD1 | TRBV4-1 | CASSQAQGYQPQHF | TGCGCCAGCAGCCAAGCACAGGGGTATCAGCCCCAGCATTTT
. | TRBJ1-4 | TRBD1 | TRBV5-4 | CASSVTGGTGGFEKLFF | TGTGCCAGCAGCGTAACCGGTGGGACAGGGGGCTTTGAAAAACTGTTTTTT
. | TRBJ1-2 | . | TRBV5-4 | CASSLEGGGDYGYTF | TGTGCCAGCAGCTTGGAGGGAGGCGGTGACTATGGCTACACCTTC
once | TRBJ1-1 | . | TRBV11-1 | CASSLAGGTEAFF | TGTGCCAGCAGCTTAGCTGGGGGGACTGAAGCTTTCTTT
. | TRBJ1-2 | . | TRBV5-8 | CASSLLNQGSGGYTF | TGTGCCAGCAGCCTCCTTAATCAGGGTTCAGGTGGCTACACCTTC
. | TRBJ1-2 | . | TRBV28 | CASITNEITGTYGYTF | TGTGCCAGCATTACCAACGAGATTACAGGGACCTATGGCTACACCTTC
. | TRBJ2-2 | TRBD2 | TRBV19 | CASSRIKEAGMNTGELFF | TGTGCCAGTAGTAGGATTAAGGAAGCGGGAATGAACACCGGGGAGCTGTTTTTT
once | TRBJ1-2 | TRBD1 | TRBV29-1 | CSVEGDRTGPNYGYTF | TGCAGCGTTGAAGGGGATCGGACAGGGCCCAACTATGGCTACACCTTC
. | TRBJ1-2 | . | TRBV5-6 | CASSLAAGRQGRLNGYTF | TGTGCCAGCAGCTTGGCGGCGGGCCGGCAGGGGCGGTTGAATGGCTACACCTTC
. | TRBJ2-1 | . | TRBV11-2 | CASSSSLQYNEQFF | TGTGCCAGCAGCTCATCACTACAATACAATGAGCAGTTCTTC
. | TRBJ2-7 | TRBD1 | TRBV6-5 | CASSYSGTGIYEQYF | TGTGCCAGCAGTTACTCGGGGACAGGCATCTACGAGCAGTACTTC
. | TRBJ1-1 | . | TRBV25-1 | CASSEFVSTEAFF | TGTGCCAGCAGTGAATTTGTCTCGACTGAAGCTTTCTTT
. | TRBJ1-2 | . | TRBV5-6 | CASSLAGSQGSYGYTF | TGTGCCAGCAGCTTGGCCGGGTCGCAGGGGTCCTATGGCTACACCTTC
. | TRBJ2-6 | . | TRBV7-9 | CASSLVRGPYGANVLTF | TGTGCCAGCAGCTTAGTGAGGGGCCCCTACGGGGCCAACGTCCTGACTTTC
. | TRBJ2-7 | TRBD2 | TRBV28 | CASSSRLAGVYEQYF | TGTGCCAGCAGCTCCCGGCTAGCGGGAGTCTACGAGCAGTACTTC
. | TRBJ2-3 | TRBD1 | TRBV2 | CASLLGQGTDTQYF | TGTGCCAGCTTATTGGGACAGGGGACAGATACGCAGTATTTT
. | TRBJ2-7 | . | TRBV2 | CASLARSYEQYF | TGTGCCAGCTTAGCGAGATCCTACGAGCAGTACTTC
. | TRBJ1-1 | . | TRBV9 | CASSVGSGNTEAFF | TGTGCCAGCAGCGTAGGTTCCGGGAACACTGAAGCTTTCTTT
. | TRBJ2-1 | . | TRBV7-2 | CASSLTYGPLYNEQFF | TGTGCCAGCAGCTTAACCTACGGGCCTCTATACAATGAGCAGTTCTTC
. | TRBJ2-1 | . | TRBV19 | CASSILGESHNEQFF | TGTGCCAGTAGTATCCTGGGGGAGAGCCACAATGAGCAGTTCTTC
. | TRBJ2-6 | . | TRBV18 | CASSASPWGSGANVLTF | TGTGCCAGCTCAGCCAGTCCCTGGGGCTCTGGGGCCAACGTCCTGACTTTC
. | TRBJ2-7 | TRBD2 | TRBV7-9 | CASSLVKGLARYEQYF | TGTGCCAGCAGCTTAGTTAAGGGACTAGCGCGCTACGAGCAGTACTTC
. | TRBJ2-1 | . | TRBV19 | CASSIWGYNEQFF | TGTGCCAGTAGTATTTGGGGCTACAATGAGCAGTTCTTC
. | TRBJ1-1 | . | TRBV27 | CASSFSPNTEAFF | TGTGCCAGCAGTTTCAGCCCGAACACTGAAGCTTTCTTT
. | TRBJ2-7 | TRBD2 | TRBV30 | CAWRQLAGTRSYEQYF | TGTGCCTGGAGGCAACTAGCGGGAACCAGATCCTACGAGCAGTACTTC
. | TRBJ2-7 | TRBD2 | TRBV29-1 | CSAAGDYEQYF | TGCAGCGCTGCGGGGGATTACGAGCAGTACTTC
. | TRBJ2-1 | . | TRBV28 | CASSLSSGNEQFF | TGTGCCAGCAGTTTATCTTCCGGGAATGAGCAGTTCTTC
. | TRBJ2-6 | . | TRBV27 | CASRVGGSGANVLTF | TGTGCCAGCAGGGTCGGGGGCTCTGGGGCCAACGTCCTGACTTTC
. | TRBJ1-2 | TRBD1 | TRBV7-8 | CASSLATGSYGYTF | TGTGCCAGCAGCTTAGCGACAGGGTCCTATGGCTACACCTTC